The 4 T cell receptor beta chains listed next were all sequenced from one sample in a study of radiotherapy plus CTLA-4 blockade in lung cancer. The protocol was immunoSEQ multiplex PCR, while the TCRdb copy is restricted to in-frame clones and leaves out a portion. The table has tens of thousands of clones, approximately 75% seen once; the top ten hold around an eighth. The sample consisted of peripheral blood, taken from a patient treated with radiotherapy plus ipilimumab. The receptors derive from a human donor with non-small cell lung cancer that progressed on radiotherapy plus ipilimumab.

The chain carries TRBV6-6 and TRBJ2-7; tentative D call: TRBD1 (6 bases). This CDR3 is 14 amino acids long. The germline V and J ends were trimmed by 6 bases and 0 bases, with 12 bases remaining between them. Germline V lookup: CDR1 MNHNY, CDR2 SVGAGI (reference sequence). The CDR3 spells CASRRTESSYEQYF. CDR3 in DNA: TGTGCCAGCAGGCGGACAGAGAGCTCCTACGAGCAGTACTTC.

The chain uses TRBV6-5 and TRBJ2-5; 8 positions match TRBD1. Looked up from germline, CDR1 is MNHEY and CDR2 is SVGAGI. V was pared by 3 bases and J by 2 bases, with 5 bases of the junction left unmatched. The CDR3 has 15 amino acids. Written as DNA, the CDR3 is TGTGCCAGCAGTTATGGGACAGGCTTTCAAGAGACCCAGTACTTC. As protein: CASSYGTGFQETQYF.

The chain recombines TRBV2 with TRBJ1-4; D not certain. The length of the CDR3 is 14 residues. Germline V CDR1 and CDR2: SNHLY, FYNNEI. With 7 bases removed from V and 1 base from J, the gap between germline ends came to 10 bases. CDR3 bases: TGTGCCAGCACCCCCCAGAGAACTAATGAAAAACTGTTTTTT. Amino acid sequence: CASTPQRTNEKLFF.

This chain joins TRBV7-2 and TRBJ2-5; D unclear. V lost 1 base, J lost 2 bases, and 8 bases lay in between. Germline V lookup: CDR1 SGHTA, CDR2 FQGNSA. There are 14 residues in the CDR3. The CDR3 nucleotides are TGTGCCAGCAGCTTAGGTTGGTCTCAAGAGACCCAGTACTTC. Encoded protein: CASSLGWSQETQYF.